Following are 13 T cell receptor beta chains from one sample sequenced in a study of T cell clones after liver transplantation. Sequencing was performed with immunoSEQ multiplex PCR; in TCRdb, only in-frame clones are kept and a portion is missing. The table includes approximately 71,000 clones, 80% to 95% detected once. The sequencing used CD4+ T cells from blood, collected about 26 months after liver transplant. The receptor set was obtained from a human patient who received a liver transplant. Some T cells could come from the graft donor.

V is TRBV5-1 and J is TRBJ1-1, with a tentative D call TRBD1 (5 bases). The CDR3 runs 14 residues. Germline loops: CDR1 SGHRS, CDR2 YFSETQ. V was shortened by 4 bases and J by 3 bases, with 13 bases between the two germline ends. The CDR3 coding sequence is TGCGCCAGCAGCCGCCGGGGCGGCGACACTGAAGCTTTCTTT. It is translated as CASSRRGGDTEAFF.

The rearrangement uses TRBV10-3 and TRBJ1-1; D is perhaps TRBD1 (6 bases). The CDR3 runs to 14 residues. The V gene's germline CDR1 is ENHRY and CDR2 SYGVKD. Trimming stripped 4 bases from V and 0 bases from J, with 9 bases between. In nucleotides, the CDR3 is TGTGCCATCAGTGTGACAGGATTGAACACTGAAGCTTTCTTT. This translates into CAISVTGLNTEAFF.

The genes are TRBV18 and TRBJ1-1; D may be TRBD1 (6 bases). The germline gives CDR1 KGHSH, CDR2 LQKENI. The ends were cut back, 3 bases at V and 7 bases at J, with 15 bases in the middle. The CDR3 loop spans 14 amino acids. CDR3 in DNA: TGTGCCAGCTCACCCACGGGACACGGTAGTGAAGCTTTCTTT. It specifies CASSPTGHGSEAFF.

The chain's CDR3 is CASSSLGTSPGNEQFF. In DNA form, the CDR3 reads TGTGCCAGCAGCTCACTCGGGACTAGCCCAGGGAATGAGCAGTTCTTC. V gene TRBV11-2 combines with J gene TRBJ2-1; 9 bases are a match to TRBD2. Germline CDR1 reads SGHAT; CDR2 reads FQNNGV. V dropped 4 bases and J dropped 7; count of bases not matched to a gene: 11. The CDR3 extends over 16 amino acids.

The chain couples TRBV7-9 to TRBJ2-3; D is ambiguous. CDR1 is SEHNR and CDR2 is FQNEAQ in the germline V gene (reference sequence). CDR3 length: 13 amino acids. V gave up 4 bases and J gave up 1 base, with 6 bases separating them. As DNA, the CDR3 is TGTGCCAGCAGCTCGGACGGCACAGATACGCAGTATTTT. Its protein product is CASSSDGTDTQYF.

The chain is built from TRBV5-4 and TRBJ2-7, with TRBD1 matching 9 bases. The CDR3 has 17 residues. J lost 5 bases, V lost 5 bases, and 17 bases had no gene match. The V gene's germline CDR1 is SGHNT and CDR2 YYREEE (reference sequence). This CDR3 reads CASSPGRRGQGFHEQYF. CDR3 nucleotide sequence: TGTGCCAGCAGTCCCGGAAGGCGCGGACAGGGGTTTCACGAGCAGTACTTC.

This sequence joins TRBV2 and TRBJ2-1; no clear D. The CDR3 is 14 residues long. Trimming removed 1 base from V and 5 bases from J, with 9 bases in between. Germline CDR1 reads SNHLY; CDR2 reads FYNNEI. The CDR3 DNA reads as TGTGCCAGCAGTGAAGTTAGCCGGCACAATGAGCAGTTCTTC. Its protein is CASSEVSRHNEQFF.

The chain has TRBV11-1 and TRBJ2-1; 10 bases match TRBD1. The germline gives CDR1 SGHAT, CDR2 FQDESV (reference sequence). There are 16 residues in the CDR3. The trim removed 5 bases at V and 7 bases at J, leaving 11 bases unmatched. This CDR3 reads CASSATGTGVRNEQFF. The CDR3 DNA reads TGTGCCAGCAGCGCCACCGGGACAGGGGTTAGAAATGAGCAGTTCTTC. Together with reference TRBV11-1 and TRBJ2-1, the CDR3 gives the full variable domain: EAEVAQSPRYKITEKSQAVAFWCDPISGHATLYWYRQILGQGPELLVQFQDESVVDDSQLPKDRFSAERLKGVDSTLKIQPAELGDSAMYLCASSATGTGVRNEQFFGPGTRLTVL.

The chain joins TRBV5-1 to TRBJ1-1, with D possibly TRBD1 on 5 matching bases. Germline V gene data show CDR1 as SGHRS and CDR2 as YFSETQ. Trimming took 3 bases from V and 1 from J, leaving 10 bases between them. The CDR3 loop spans 14 amino acids. The CDR3 is CASSSQGSNTEAFF. The CDR3 DNA is TGCGCCAGCAGCTCCCAGGGTTCGAACACTGAAGCTTTCTTT.

V is TRBV5-4 and J is TRBJ2-6; 9 bases fit TRBD2. This CDR3 spans 17 amino acids. Losses at the gene ends were 4 bases for V and 0 bases for J; bases not matched to a gene: 5. From germline, CDR1 is SGHNT and CDR2 YYREEE (reference sequence). The CDR3 sequence is CASSRLAAFSGANVLTF. The CDR3 nucleotides read TGTGCCAGCAGCCGACTAGCGGCGTTCTCTGGGGCCAACGTCCTGACTTTC.

The chain joins TRBV5-1 to TRBJ1-2; a weak D match, TRBD1 (5 bases). The germline gives CDR1 SGHRS, CDR2 YFSETQ. The CDR3 runs 15 residues. The V gene lost 0 bases and the J gene lost 5 bases, with 14 bases spanning the gap. In nucleotides, the CDR3 is TGCGCCAGCAGCTTGGCCGGGACGGAGGGGTATGGCTACACCTTC. It specifies CASSLAGTEGYGYTF.

Here the CDR3 DNA reads TGTGCCTGGAGTAGTGGTTTAGGAGAAAAACTGTTTTTT. Translation gives CAWSSGLGEKLFF. The chain joins TRBV30 to TRBJ1-4; no firm D call. V was cut by 2 bases and J by 8 bases, with 12 bases left in between. CDR3 length: 13 residues. Per germline, CDR1 GTSNPN and CDR2 SVGIG (reference sequence).

This clone was detected only a few times. This chain joins TRBV27 and TRBJ2-7; 8 bases are shared with TRBD2. The junction had 5 bases not matched to a gene; V was cut back by 6 bases and J by 1 base. The CDR3 consists of 14 residues. Per the germline V gene, CDR1 is MNHEY and CDR2 is SMNVEV (reference sequence). The CDR3 DNA reads TGTGCCAGCAGCTTAGCGGGAAAATCCTACGAGCAGTACTTC. Protein product: CASSLAGKSYEQYF.